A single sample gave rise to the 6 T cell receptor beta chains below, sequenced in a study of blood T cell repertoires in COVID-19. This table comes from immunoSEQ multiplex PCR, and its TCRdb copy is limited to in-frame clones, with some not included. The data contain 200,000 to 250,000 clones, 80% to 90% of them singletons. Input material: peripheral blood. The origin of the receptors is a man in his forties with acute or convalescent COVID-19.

CDR3 nucleotides: TGTGCCAGCAGCTTAGCAGGGGCCTACGGCTACACCTTC. Translated, it gives CASSLAGAYGYTF. This chain connects TRBV7-9 to TRBJ1-2; the D gene is possibly TRBD1 (5 bases). Germline CDR1 is SEHNR and CDR2 is FQNEAQ (reference sequence). The ends were cut back, 0 bases at V and 8 bases at J, with 10 bases in the middle. The CDR3 contains 13 residues.

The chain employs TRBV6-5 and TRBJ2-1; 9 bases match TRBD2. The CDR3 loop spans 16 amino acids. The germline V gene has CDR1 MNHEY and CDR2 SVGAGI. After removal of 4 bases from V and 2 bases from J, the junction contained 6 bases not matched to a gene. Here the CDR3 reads CASSSSGGTAYNEQFF. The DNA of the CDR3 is TGTGCCAGCAGTTCCAGCGGGGGGACGGCCTACAATGAGCAGTTCTTC.

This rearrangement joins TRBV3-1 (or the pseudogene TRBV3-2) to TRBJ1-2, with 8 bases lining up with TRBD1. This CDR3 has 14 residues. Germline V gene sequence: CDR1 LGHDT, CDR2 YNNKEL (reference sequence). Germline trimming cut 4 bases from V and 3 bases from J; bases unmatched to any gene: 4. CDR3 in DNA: TGTGCCAGCAGCCCCAGGGGGCTTGACTATGGCTACACCTTC. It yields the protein CASSPRGLDYGYTF.

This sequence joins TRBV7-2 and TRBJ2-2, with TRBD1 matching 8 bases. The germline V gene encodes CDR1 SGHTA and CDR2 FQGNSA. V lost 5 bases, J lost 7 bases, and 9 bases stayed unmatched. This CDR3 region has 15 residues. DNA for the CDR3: TGTGCCAGCAGCCTCAGGGGGCGAAAGATCGGGGAGCTGTTTTTT. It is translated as CASSLRGRKIGELFF.

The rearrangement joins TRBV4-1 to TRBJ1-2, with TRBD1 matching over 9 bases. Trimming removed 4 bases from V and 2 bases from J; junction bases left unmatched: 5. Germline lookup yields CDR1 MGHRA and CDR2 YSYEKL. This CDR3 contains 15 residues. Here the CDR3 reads CASSPPGTGNYGYTF. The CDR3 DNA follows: TGCGCCAGCAGCCCCCCCGGGACAGGGAACTATGGCTACACCTTC.

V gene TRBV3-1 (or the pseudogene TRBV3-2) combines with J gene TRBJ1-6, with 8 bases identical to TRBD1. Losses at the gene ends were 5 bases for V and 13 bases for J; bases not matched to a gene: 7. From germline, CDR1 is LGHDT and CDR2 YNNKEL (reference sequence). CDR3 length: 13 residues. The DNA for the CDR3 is TGTGCCAGCAGCTTAGACAGGGGTTTTCCCCTCCACTTT. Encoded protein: CASSLDRGFPLHF.